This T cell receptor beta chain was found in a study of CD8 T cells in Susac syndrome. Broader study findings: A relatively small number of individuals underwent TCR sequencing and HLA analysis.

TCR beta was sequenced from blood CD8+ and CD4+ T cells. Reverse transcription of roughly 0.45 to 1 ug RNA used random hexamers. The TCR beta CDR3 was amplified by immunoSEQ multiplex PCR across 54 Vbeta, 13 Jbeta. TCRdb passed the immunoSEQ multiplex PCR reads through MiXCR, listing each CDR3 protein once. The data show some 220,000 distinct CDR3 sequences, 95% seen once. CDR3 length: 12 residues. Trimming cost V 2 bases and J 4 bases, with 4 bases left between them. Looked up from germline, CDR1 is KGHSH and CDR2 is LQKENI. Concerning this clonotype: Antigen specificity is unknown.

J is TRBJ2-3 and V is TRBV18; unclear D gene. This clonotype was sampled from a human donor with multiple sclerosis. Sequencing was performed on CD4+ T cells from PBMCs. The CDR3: CASSPESDTQYF. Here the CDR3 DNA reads TGTGCCAGCTCACCAGAATCAGATACGCAGTATTTT.